This T cell receptor (beta chain) was identified in a study of T cells in tuberculosis (dated 2018 in TCRdb). Looking at the study overall: To characterize T cells specific for the mycobacterial lipid antigen glucose monomycolate (GMM), the study used CD1B tetramers together with high-throughput TCR immunosequencing. PBMC from active tuberculosis patients were archived either before standard anti-tuberculosis treatment began or within 7 days of its start. With ten or so people per group, a South African clinical cohort compared IGRA-negative adolescents, IGRA-positive adolescents with latent tuberculosis, and adults with active tuberculosis. Overall results and qualifications from the work: Active tuberculosis TCR-alpha repertoires showed smaller mean NN-distances to GMM-specific TCRs than IGRA-negative controls, suggesting clonal expansion of these TCRs. The smaller NN-distances were partly driven by shorter CDR3-alpha lengths in active tuberculosis patients, and the difference for TCR-beta did not reach statistical significance. Clinical samples were selected based on which cryopreserved specimens were available, and the active tuberculosis cases were adults whereas the controls were adolescents. Using GEM motif frequencies, a classifier achieved roughly 72% accuracy, whereas a classifier built on the diverse GMM-specific repertoire got to around 90% accuracy (AUROC more than 0.85).

Including the terminal cysteine and phenylalanine, the CDR3 comprises 16 residues. The only DNA kept is the CDR3, 48 bases in frame from the first base. V is cut by 4 bases and J by 0 bases, and the space between the germline ends is 13 bases. Reading the germline V gene gives CDR1 SGHRS and CDR2 YFSETQ. Regarding this clone: Its antigen target is currently unknown. Within one base of it there is no much larger clone, and no base qualities were kept.

The meaning of the sample's time point label: new active TB diagnosis, blood taken before or within 7 days of starting treatment. Active tuberculosis patients were HIV-seronegative South African adults aged 18 years or older with a new diagnosis. Confirmation of active tuberculosis came from positive sputum smear microscopy and/or a positive M. tuberculosis culture. Immunosequencing was performed on unsorted cryopreserved PBMC, with some 91,000 T cells per clinical donor covered on average. TCR libraries were generated with the immunoSEQ multiplex PCR assay, using TCR-beta and/or TCR-alpha/delta assays for each sample. The amplified TCR libraries were sequenced using the Illumina high-throughput platform. Per the original workflow: Clustering and dimensionality reduction were performed using pairwise TCRdist distances among GMM-specific receptors from ex vivo sorted or in vitro expanded T cells. Each clinical repertoire received a mean NN-distance score, defined as the average TCRdist to the nearest 10% of tetramer-positive reference sequences. GEM TCR motif frequency was calculated as the fraction of unique TCRs that matched known GEM sequences by V/J usage and CDR3 length. Active tuberculosis was classified by linear discriminant analysis with leave-one-out cross-validation, implemented in scikit-learn. Here the immuneACCESS table is served through TCRdb, limited to in-frame sequences with V and J called. Missing clones are a known gap in these copies; in checked studies unresolved V genes cover under half, and the rest lacks a known reason. That table gives V, J and clone size, and the DNA gave D and trimming. Within this sample are 25,000 to 40,000 clones, with 70% to 90% of them counted one time only. The ten largest make up 5% to 6% of the sample.

Sequenced material: PBMCs, taken at tuberculosis diagnosis. The clonotype originates from an adult with tuberculosis. The chain is made from TRBV5-1 and TRBJ2-2, with the identity of the D gene unclear. The sequenced DNA is TGCGCCAGCAGCCTGTCGACTGGCGCGAACACCGGGGAGCTGTTTTTT. Its coded protein is CASSLSTGANTGELFF.